The clone carrying this T cell receptor (beta chain) came up a few times. The assay was immunoSEQ multiplex PCR, and TCRdb's table has in-frame clones only and misses some. The table includes about 30,000 clones, 88% detected once. Unmatched junction bases numbered 2, after V lost 3 bases and J lost 0 bases. Germline CDR1 and CDR2: SGHDT and YYEEEE. The CDR3 runs 15 residues. The data belong to a study of PD-1 and CTLA-4 blockade in melanoma. This clonotype originated in a human donor with melanoma. Sequenced material: CD8+ T cells from peripheral blood, taken from a patient given anti-PD-1 treatment. The V gene is TRBV5-6, the J gene TRBJ1-5; 8 bases are shared with TRBD1. Here the CDR3 reads CASSSGQGSNQPQHF. CDR3 nucleotide sequence: TGTGCCAGCAGCTCCGGACAGGGTAGCAATCAGCCCCAGCATTTT. The variable domain in full, with the rest retrieved from reference TRBV5-6 and TRBJ1-5, is DAGVTQSPTHLIKTRGQQVTLRCSPKSGHDTVSWYQQALGQGPQFIFQYYEEEERQRGNFPDRFSGHQFPNYSSELNVNALLLGDSALYLCASSSGQGSNQPQHFGDGTRLSIL.